The present T cell receptor beta chain was sequenced within a study of blood T cells in healthy people across ages. This clonotype showed up many times. Its antigen is unidentified. Broader study findings: Diversity of TCR beta correlated strongly with naive T cell percentage.

The sample providers were healthy Caucasian people from Russia, aged about 6 to 100. For the second PCR, which ran for about 7 to 11 cycles, a sample-barcoded 5' primer and a J-beta primer mix were used. TCRdb ran MiXCR on the 5' RACE reads and lists one entry per CDR3 protein. The repertoire consists of about 650,000 distinct CDR3 sequences, with approximately 31% occurring once and the leading ten covering roughly 15%. V shed 4 bases and J shed 6 bases, with 21 bases lying between them. The CDR3 runs to 16 residues. Per the germline V gene, CDR1 is SGDLS and CDR2 is YYNGEE. The sequence came from a woman of 80 years or more in good health. J is TRBJ2-3 and V is TRBV9, with D perhaps assigned TRBD1 or TRBD2 (5 bases each). The sequencing input was blood. The CDR3 DNA reads TGTGCCAGCAGCCCAGCCGCCGGGACCCACCAGGATACGCAGTATTTT. The encoded protein is CASSPAAGTHQDTQYF.